The 9 T cell receptor beta chains below come from one sample, sequenced in a study of blood T cell repertoires in COVID-19. Generated by immunoSEQ multiplex PCR, the TCRdb table keeps only in-frame clones and is missing some. Of around 60,000 clones listed, around 92% were seen once; the top ten hold 4.5% to 5.5%. Sequenced: peripheral blood. Receptor source: a man aged 45 to 65 with active COVID-19.

This chain connects TRBV7-9 to TRBJ1-1, with D possibly matching TRBD1 (6 bases). The germline V gene has CDR1 SEHNR and CDR2 FQNEAQ (reference sequence). V was clipped by 3 bases and J by 1 base, with 12 bases between them. CDR3 size: 15 residues. CDR3 in DNA: TGTGCCAGCAGCTTGTCCGGACAGTCGAACACTGAAGCTTTCTTT. It yields the protein CASSLSGQSNTEAFF.

The chain has TRBV21-1 and TRBJ2-5; the listed D gene, TRBD1, was not tested against the DNA. TRBV21-1 is a pseudogene locus. This CDR3 has 15 residues. This CDR3 reads CASSKDTGGQETQYF. In DNA form, the CDR3 reads TGTGCCAGCAGCAAAGATACAGGGGGACAAGAGACCCAGTACTTC.

The count of this clone is one. CDR3 coding DNA: TGTGCCAGCAGCCGGAGCTACGGACAGGCTAATGAAAAACTGTTTTTT. Amino acid sequence: CASSRSYGQANEKLFF. The V and J genes are TRBV9 and TRBJ1-4, with TRBD1 matching over 7 bases. Unmatched junction bases numbered 9, after V lost 4 bases and J lost 3 bases. The CDR3 sequence is 16 residues long. Germline loops: CDR1 SGDLS, CDR2 YYNGEE.

The chain uses TRBV3-1 (or the pseudogene TRBV3-2) and TRBJ2-2; the D is unclear. Trimming stripped 1 base from V and 3 bases from J, with 6 bases between. Germline-derived CDR1 and CDR2 are LGHDT and YNNKEL (reference sequence). The CDR3 consists of 14 residues. Here the CDR3 reads CASSQASHTGELFF. The CDR3 DNA reads TGTGCCAGCAGCCAAGCTTCCCACACCGGGGAGCTGTTTTTT.

V and J are TRBV10-2 and TRBJ2-3; D call uncertain. From germline, CDR1 is WSHSY and CDR2 SAAADI. V was cut by 1 base and J by 1 base, with 6 bases left in between. The CDR3 is made up of 14 amino acids. CDR3 nucleotide sequence: TGCGCCAGCAGTGAGTATCGGGGCACAGATACGCAGTATTTT. This gives the protein CASSEYRGTDTQYF.

The J gene is TRBJ1-6, the V gene TRBV2, with unresolved D. The CDR3 totals 13 residues. CDR1 is SNHLY and CDR2 is FYNNEI in the germline V gene. Trimming took off 7 bases at V and 6 bases at J, with 10 bases between the two ends. CDR3 region: CASTQEVNSPLHF. In DNA form, the CDR3 reads TGTGCCAGCACGCAAGAGGTTAATTCACCCCTCCACTTT.

The chain recombines TRBV4-2 with TRBJ1-2; 7 positions match TRBD1. The J segment lost 3 bases and the V segment lost 3 bases, leaving 10 bases of the junction unmatched. The CDR3 has 16 residues. Germline assignment: CDR1 LGHNA and CDR2 YNFKEQ. The CDR3 loop reads CASSHVDRLWDYGYTF. For the CDR3, the DNA is TGTGCCAGCAGCCATGTGGACAGGTTGTGGGACTATGGCTACACCTTC.

V usage is TRBV5-1 and J usage is TRBJ2-5; D remains unclear. Germline-derived CDR1 and CDR2 are SGHRS and YFSETQ. This CDR3 spans 12 amino acids. With 1 base removed from V and 2 bases from J, the gap between germline ends came to 3 bases. This chain's CDR3 is CASSLSQETQYF. CDR3 sequence (DNA): TGCGCCAGCAGCTTGTCACAAGAGACCCAGTACTTC.

This clone showed up just once. The rearrangement joins TRBV6-4 to TRBJ2-1, with 10 bases aligning to TRBD2. Germline V gives CDR1 MRHNA, CDR2 SNTAGT. V was pared by 5 bases and J by 8 bases, with 6 bases of the junction left unmatched. This CDR3 is built from 14 residues. The CDR3 nucleotides are TGTGCCAGCAGTCCCTCCGGGACTAGCGATGAGCAGTTCTTC. Translated, it gives CASSPSGTSDEQFF.